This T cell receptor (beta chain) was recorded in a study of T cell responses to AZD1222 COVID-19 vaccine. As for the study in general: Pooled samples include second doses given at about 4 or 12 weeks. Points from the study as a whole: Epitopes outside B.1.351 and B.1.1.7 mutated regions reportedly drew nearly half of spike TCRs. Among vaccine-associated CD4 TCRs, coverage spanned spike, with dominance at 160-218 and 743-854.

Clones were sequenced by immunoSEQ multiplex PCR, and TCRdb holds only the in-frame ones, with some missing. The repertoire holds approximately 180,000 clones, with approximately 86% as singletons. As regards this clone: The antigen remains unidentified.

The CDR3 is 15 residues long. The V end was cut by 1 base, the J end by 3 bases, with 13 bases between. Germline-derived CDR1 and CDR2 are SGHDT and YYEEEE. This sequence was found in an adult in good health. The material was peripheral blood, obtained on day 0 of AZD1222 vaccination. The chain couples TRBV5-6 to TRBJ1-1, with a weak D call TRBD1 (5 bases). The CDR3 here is CASSLRGDYYTEAFF. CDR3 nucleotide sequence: TGTGCCAGCAGCTTGCGAGGGGACTACTACACTGAAGCTTTCTTT.